The entry that follows covers one TCR beta chain sequence. Its antigen remains unknown. This sample is drawn from a study of cytomegalovirus exposure and HLA in healthy donors. Study results and caveats: Later analysis showed most CMV-associated TCR beta chains appearing HLA-restricted.

The primer mix had 60 Vbeta and 13 Jbeta primers. Only in-frame clones appear in the TCRdb table, and some are missing; sequencing was by immunoSEQ multiplex PCR. The sample contains 110,000 to 150,000 clones, 80% of which appear only once. Germline CDR1 SGHDN, CDR2 FVKESK. Trimming stripped 0 bases from V and 3 bases from J, with 18 bases between. CDR3 length equals 19 residues. V is TRBV14 and J is TRBJ2-6; D may be TRBD1 (5 bases). What was sequenced was PBMCs. The clonotype originates from a man in his forties in good health and CMV-seropositive. CDR3 coding DNA: TGTGCCAGCAGCCAAGATTTCAGACAGTCAAGGGGTGGGGCCAACGTCCTGACTTTC. It codes for CASSQDFRQSRGGANVLTF. The full variable domain, completed using reference TRBV14 and TRBJ2-6, is EAGVTQFPSHSVIEKGQTVTLRCDPISGHDNLYWYRRVMGKEIKFLLHFVKESKQDESGMPNNRFLAERTGGTYSTLKVQPAELEDSGVYFCASSQDFRQSRGGANVLTFGAGSRLTVL.